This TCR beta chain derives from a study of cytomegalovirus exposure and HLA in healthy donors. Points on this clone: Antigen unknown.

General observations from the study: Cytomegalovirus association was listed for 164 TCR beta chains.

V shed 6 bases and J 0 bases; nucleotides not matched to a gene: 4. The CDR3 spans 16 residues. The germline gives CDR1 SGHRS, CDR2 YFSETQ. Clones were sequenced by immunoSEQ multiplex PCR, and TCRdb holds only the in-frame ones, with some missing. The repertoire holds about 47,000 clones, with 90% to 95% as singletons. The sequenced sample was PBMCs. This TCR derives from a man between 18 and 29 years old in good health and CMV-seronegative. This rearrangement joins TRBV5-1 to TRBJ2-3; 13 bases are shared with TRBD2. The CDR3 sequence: CASTGLAGASTDTQYF. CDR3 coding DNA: TGCGCCAGCACCGGACTAGCGGGGGCCAGCACAGATACGCAGTATTTT. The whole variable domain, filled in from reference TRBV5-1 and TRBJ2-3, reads KAGVTQTPRYLIKTRGQQVTLSCSPISGHRSVSWYQQTPGQGLQFLFEYFSETQRNKGNFPGRFSGRQFSNSRSEMNVSTLELGDSALYLCASTGLAGASTDTQYFGPGTRLTVL.